The following is a T cell receptor (beta chain) sequence with its context. The protocol was immunoSEQ multiplex PCR, while the TCRdb copy is restricted to in-frame clones and leaves out a portion. The sample contains approximately 110,000 clones, 90% to 95% of which appear only once. This record belongs to a study of T cell responses to AZD1222 COVID-19 vaccine. Germline lookup yields CDR1 MNHEY and CDR2 SVGEGT. The V end lost 2 bases, the J end lost 0 bases, and 10 bases lay between the germline ends. The CDR3 length is 15 residues. The source is an adult in good health. This chain connects TRBV6-2 or TRBV6-3 to TRBJ1-2; D is uncertain. This specimen was peripheral blood, taken on day 0 of AZD1222 vaccination. CDR3 protein: CASSYPSLANYGYTF. CDR3 DNA: TGTGCCAGCAGTTACCCGAGTCTCGCTAACTATGGCTACACCTTC.